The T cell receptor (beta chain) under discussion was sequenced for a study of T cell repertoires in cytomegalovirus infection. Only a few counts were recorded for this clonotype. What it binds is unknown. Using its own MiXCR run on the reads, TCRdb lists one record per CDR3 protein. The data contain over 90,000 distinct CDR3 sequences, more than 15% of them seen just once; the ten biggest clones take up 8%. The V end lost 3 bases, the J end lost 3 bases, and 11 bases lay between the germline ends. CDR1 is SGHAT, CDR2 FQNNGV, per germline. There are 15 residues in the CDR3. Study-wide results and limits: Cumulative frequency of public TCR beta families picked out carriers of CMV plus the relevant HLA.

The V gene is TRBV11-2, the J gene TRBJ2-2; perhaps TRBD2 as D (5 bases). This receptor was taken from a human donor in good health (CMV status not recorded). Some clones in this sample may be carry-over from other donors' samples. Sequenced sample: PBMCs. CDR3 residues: CASSFFAGDTGELFF. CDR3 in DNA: TGTGCCAGCAGCTTCTTTGCCGGGGACACCGGGGAGCTGTTTTTT. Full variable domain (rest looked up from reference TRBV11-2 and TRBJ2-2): EAGVAQSPRYKIIEKRQSVAFWCNPISGHATLYWYQQILGQGPKLLIQFQNNGVVDDSQLPKDRFSAERLKGVDSTLKIQPAKLEDSAVYLCASSFFAGDTGELFFGEGSRLTVL.